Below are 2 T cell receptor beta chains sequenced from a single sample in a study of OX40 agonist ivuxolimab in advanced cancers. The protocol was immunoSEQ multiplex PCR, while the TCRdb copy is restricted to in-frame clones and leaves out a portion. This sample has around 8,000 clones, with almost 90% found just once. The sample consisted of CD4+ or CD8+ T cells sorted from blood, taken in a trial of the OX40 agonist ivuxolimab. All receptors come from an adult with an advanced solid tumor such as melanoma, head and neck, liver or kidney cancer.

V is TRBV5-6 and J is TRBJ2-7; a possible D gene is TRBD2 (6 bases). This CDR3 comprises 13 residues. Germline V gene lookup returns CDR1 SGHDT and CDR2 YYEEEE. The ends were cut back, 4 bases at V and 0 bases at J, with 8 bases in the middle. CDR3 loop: CASSTGSSYEQYV. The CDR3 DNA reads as TGTGCCAGCAGCACCGGGAGCTCCTACGAGCAGTACGTC.

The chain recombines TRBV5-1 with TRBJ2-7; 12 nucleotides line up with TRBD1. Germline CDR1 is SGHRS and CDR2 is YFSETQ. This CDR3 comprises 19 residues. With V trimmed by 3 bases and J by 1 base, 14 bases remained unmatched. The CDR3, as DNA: TGCGCCAGCAGCTGCCCGGGACAGGGGGCGCAGTGGAGGTCCTACGAGCAGTACGTC. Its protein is CASSCPGQGAQWRSYEQYV.